This entry lists 27 T cell receptor beta chains sequenced from one sample in a study of metastatic and nonmetastatic thyroid tumors. All patients were untreated before thyroid surgery. TCRdb re-clonotyped the PCR reads through MiXCR. The sample comprises tens of thousands of clones, about 24% of which are singletons, and about 5.8% rests with the top ten. Input material: tumor tissue. Receptors originate from a female donor with papillary thyroid cancer or a benign thyroid nodule (not recorded which). Some clones in this sample may be carry-over from other donors' samples.

The CDR3 sequence: CASSKGTPAGNTIYF. As DNA, the CDR3 is TGTGCCAGCAGTAAAGGGACACCTGCTGGAAACACCATATATTTT. The chain employs TRBV6-1 and TRBJ1-3; D may be TRBD1 (6 bases). This CDR3 has 15 residues. CDR1 and CDR2 (germline): MNHNS, SASEGT. The V and J ends lost 5 bases and 2 bases respectively, with 13 bases between them.

This clone was seen ten or more times. The gene calls are TRBV20-1 and TRBJ2-5; D uncertain. The V end lost 6 bases, the J end lost 1 base, and 6 bases lay between the germline ends. This CDR3 is built from 11 residues. Germline loops: CDR1 DFQATT, CDR2 SNEGSKA (reference sequence). CDR3 residues: CSAQLQETQYF. The CDR3 nucleotides read TGCAGTGCACAGCTCCAAGAGACCCAGTACTTC.

This clone was counted between two and nine times. The chain recombines TRBV28 with TRBJ1-5, with D maybe TRBD1 (5 bases). This CDR3 is 18 amino acids long. V lost 3 bases and J lost 0, with 18 bases in between. Germline-derived CDR1 and CDR2 are MDHEN and SYDVKM. The CDR3 here is CASSLTGLAHYSNQPQHF. CDR3 bases: TGTGCCAGCAGTTTGACGGGACTAGCCCACTATAGCAATCAGCCCCAGCATTTT.

The genes are TRBV20-1 and TRBJ1-2; tentatively, D is TRBD1 (5 bases). The CDR3 covers 15 residues. Trimming left V 3 bases short and J 1 base short, with 15 bases between. CDR1 is DFQATT, CDR2 SNEGSKA, per germline (reference sequence). The CDR3 nucleotides read TGCAGTGCTAGCGGGACGGCCTTTCTTAACTATGGCTACACCTTC. It is translated as CSASGTAFLNYGYTF.

This clone was found once. The chain employs TRBV27 and TRBJ2-5; D is perhaps TRBD2 (7 bases). The germline V gene encodes CDR1 MNHEY and CDR2 SMNVEV (reference sequence). The germline V and J ends were trimmed by 6 bases and 5 bases, with 16 bases remaining between them. CDR3 length: 14 residues. CDR3 DNA sequence: TGTGCCAGCAGCCGCCCGGGGGGCGCGGAGACCCAGTACTTC. Protein sequence: CASSRPGGAETQYF.

This clone was recorded a few times. The rearrangement links TRBV6-1 to TRBJ2-2; 7 bases line up with TRBD1. The CDR3 has 14 residues. V lost 5 bases, J lost 6 bases, and 6 bases stayed unmatched. Germline CDR1 reads MNHNS; CDR2 reads SASEGT. In DNA form, the CDR3 reads TGTGCCAGCAGTAGACAGGGTTGGGCCGGGGAGCTGTTTTTT. Translating it yields CASSRQGWAGELFF.

The table lists this clone with many counts. V gene TRBV7-3 combines with J gene TRBJ2-1, with TRBD2 matching 9 bases. With 0 bases clipped from V and 4 bases from J, the junction kept 4 bases outside the gene matches. This CDR3 spans 16 amino acids. CDR1 is SGHTA and CDR2 is FQGTGA in the germline V gene. The CDR3 region is CASSLTSGGFYNEQFF. CDR3 in DNA: TGTGCCAGCAGCTTAACTAGCGGGGGATTTTACAATGAGCAGTTCTTC.

By share of the sample, this clone is medium-sized. The CDR3 protein is CSASPTGGSDTQYF. The CDR3 DNA sequence: TGCAGTGCTAGCCCGACAGGGGGATCAGATACGCAGTATTTT. The chain is built from TRBV20-1 and TRBJ2-3; 9 bases map to TRBD1. Per the germline V gene, CDR1 is DFQATT and CDR2 is SNEGSKA (reference sequence). The CDR3 length is 14 residues. V shed 3 bases, J shed 4 bases, and the junction held 5 bases outside the gene matches.

This clone appeared many times. The V and J genes are TRBV6-4 and TRBJ1-5; TRBD1 matches 10 bases. The V gene's germline CDR1 is MRHNA and CDR2 SNTAGT. With 1 base clipped from V and 3 bases from J, the junction kept 9 bases outside the gene matches. CDR3 length: 18 residues. The CDR3 DNA is TGTGCCAGCAGTGACTTGGACAGGGGGAGTCGGAACAATCAGCCCCAGCATTTT. It specifies CASSDLDRGSRNNQPQHF.

This rearrangement joins TRBV20-1 to TRBJ2-4; a weak D match, TRBD2 (5 bases). This CDR3 spans 15 amino acids. The ends were cut back, 3 bases at V and 9 bases at J, with 21 bases in the middle. CDR1 and CDR2 (germline): DFQATT, SNEGSKA (reference sequence). CDR3 region: CSASLVVGDRVIQYF. In DNA form, the CDR3 reads TGCAGTGCTAGTTTGGTTGTGGGAGACCGGGTCATTCAGTACTTC.

The sample holds a few counts of this clone. A read error is possible here, since a much larger clone lies one base away. The chain is built from TRBV4-2 and TRBJ2-3; D call uncertain. Germline loops: CDR1 LGHNA, CDR2 YNFKEQ. The CDR3 length is 13 residues. CDR3 nucleotides: TGTGCCGGCAGCCAAGAACCGGCAGATACGCAGTATTTT. Protein: CAGSQEPADTQYF.

This clone was seen a handful of times. The chain couples TRBV6-1 to TRBJ2-1; D remains ambiguous. Germline values: CDR1 MNHNS, CDR2 SASEGT. V was clipped by 3 bases and J by 4 bases, with 7 bases between them. The CDR3 length is 13 residues. The CDR3 loop is CASSDLSYNEQFF. The CDR3 nucleotides are TGTGCCAGCAGTGATCTGTCTTACAATGAGCAGTTCTTC.

This clone has ten or more counts. The chain employs TRBV11-2 and TRBJ1-2; D is possibly TRBD1 (5 bases). The CDR3 has 14 amino acids. V shed 2 bases and J shed 7 bases, with 14 bases lying between them. Germline-derived CDR1 and CDR2 are SGHAT and FQNNGV. CDR3 sequence (DNA): TGTGCCAGCAGCTTATCGGGACTTTTAAGTGGCTACACCTTC. Its protein is CASSLSGLLSGYTF.

This clone was seen just once. This chain links TRBV7-3 with TRBJ2-1; the D is unclear. V was shortened by 3 bases and J by 7 bases, with 10 bases between the two germline ends. CDR1 SGHTA and CDR2 FQGTGA come from the germline V gene. The CDR3 length is 13 residues. This chain's CDR3 is CASSLYLENEQFF. CDR3 sequence (DNA): TGTGCCAGCAGCTTGTATCTAGAAAATGAGCAGTTCTTC.

This chain joins TRBV20-1 and TRBJ2-1; D is undetermined. This CDR3 comprises 14 residues. The V end lost 1 base, the J end lost 6 bases, and 13 bases lay between the germline ends. CDR1 is DFQATT, CDR2 SNEGSKA, per germline (reference sequence). CDR3 sequence reads: CSARVQRQTNEQFF. The CDR3, as DNA: TGCAGTGCTAGAGTGCAGCGCCAGACCAATGAGCAGTTCTTC.

The CDR3 nucleotides are TGTGCCAGCAGCTTAGCCAGACTAGCGGGAGGATACGAGCAGTACTTC. It translates to CASSLARLAGGYEQYF. The V gene is TRBV7-2, the J gene TRBJ2-7, with TRBD2 matching over 13 bases. This CDR3 region has 16 residues. The trim removed 0 bases at V and 4 bases at J, leaving 3 bases unmatched. CDR1 and CDR2 from the germline V gene are SGHTA and FQGNSA.

There are many counts of this clone. The chain uses TRBV28 and TRBJ2-3, with 10 positions matching TRBD2. CDR3 length: 17 residues. Germline CDR1 MDHEN, CDR2 SYDVKM. With 2 bases clipped from V and 10 bases from J, the junction kept 15 bases outside the gene matches. The CDR3 DNA is TGTGCCAGCAGTTTACGACTAGCGGGTCGACTCAGGGGCGCGCAGTATTTT. Its protein product is CASSLRLAGRLRGAQYF.

This clone was recorded at least ten times. The CDR3 spells CASSQVDGNGYTF. The CDR3 bases are TGTGCCAGCAGCCAAGTCGACGGGAATGGCTACACCTTC. V and J are TRBV14 and TRBJ1-2; D gene ambiguous. V dropped 1 base and J dropped 6 bases, with 9 bases sitting between them. This CDR3 contains 13 residues. Looked up from germline, CDR1 is SGHDN and CDR2 is FVKESK.

Ten or more counts support this clone. The V gene is TRBV5-6, the J gene TRBJ2-2, with TRBD2 as a possible D gene (5 bases). Trimming left V 0 bases short and J 1 base short, with 13 bases between. CDR3 size: 17 residues. Looked up from germline, CDR1 is SGHDT and CDR2 is YYEEEE. The CDR3 bases are TGTGCCAGCAGCTTGGCTGCGGGTAGGTTGAACACCGGGGAGCTGTTTTTT. The encoded protein is CASSLAAGRLNTGELFF.

The rearrangement links TRBV28 to TRBJ1-5, with 9 bases lining up with TRBD1. CDR1 MDHEN and CDR2 SYDVKM come from the germline V gene. The CDR3 runs 14 residues. The ends lost 4 bases at V and 6 bases at J; junction bases unmatched: 4. The CDR3 DNA is TGTGCCAGCAGTTGGGGGACAGGGAGTCAGCCCCAGCATTTT. The encoded protein is CASSWGTGSQPQHF.

With respect to this clone: An end of the junction does not agree with germline; a read error may underlie this. The chain recombines TRBV7-3 with TRBJ2-2; no definite D call. The CDR3 contains 14 residues. Germline values: CDR1 SGHTA, CDR2 FQGTGA. In nucleotides, the CDR3 is TGTGCCATCAGCTTAAGCCAGAGCACCGGGGAGCTGTTTTTT. Protein sequence: CAISLSQSTGELFF.

The rearrangement joins TRBV7-2 to TRBJ2-7; TRBD2 agrees at 7 bases. CDR3 length equals 15 residues. Germline trimming cut 5 bases from V and 2 bases from J; bases unmatched to any gene: 9. Germline loops: CDR1 SGHTA, CDR2 FQGNSA. CDR3 sequence: CASSRGASGAYEQYF. Written as DNA, the CDR3 is TGTGCCAGCAGCCGTGGCGCTAGCGGAGCCTACGAGCAGTACTTC.

Remarks on this clone: The conserved phenylalanine or tryptophan is not found at the CDR3 terminus, so this likely reflects a read error. It is unclear where the CDR3 begins or ends on the DNA, so no DNA is shown, and the CDR3 is as TCRdb lists it. This rearrangement joins TRBV9 to TRBJ2-4; the table calls TRBD1, which could not be checked here. Germline-derived CDR1 and CDR2 are SGDLS and YYNGEE. The CDR3 comprises 8 residues, both ends counted. The CDR3 is CASSPVSS.

The chain uses TRBV5-1 and TRBJ2-7; 7 bases line up with TRBD1. With V trimmed by 2 bases and J by 4 bases, 12 bases remained unmatched. The CDR3 runs to 16 residues. Germline V gene sequence: CDR1 SGHRS, CDR2 YFSETQ. CDR3 in DNA: TGCGCCAGCAGCTTACTCCGGGACAGAGATGATTACGAGCAGTACTTC. Its protein is CASSLLRDRDDYEQYF.

This clone was observed a few times. The V and J genes are TRBV12-3 or TRBV12-4 and TRBJ2-7; no definite D call. The CDR3 runs to 12 residues. V lost 5 bases to trimming and J lost 4 bases, with 9 bases between them. CDR3 coding DNA: TGTGCCAGCAGTCGTGCACGGTACGAGCAGTACTTC. Protein sequence: CASSRARYEQYF.

The chain couples TRBV30 to TRBJ1-2, with a tentative D call TRBD1 (6 bases). Germline lookup yields CDR1 GTSNPN and CDR2 SVGIG (reference sequence). V lost 1 base, J lost 3 bases, and 9 bases lay in between. CDR3 size: 13 residues. The CDR3 nucleotides are TGTGCCTGGAGTGCAGGGGATTACTATGGCTACACCTTC. Its protein is CAWSAGDYYGYTF.

The gene calls are TRBV20-1 and TRBJ1-6; D is possibly TRBD1 (5 bases). V lost 0 bases and J lost 10, with 19 bases in between. CDR3 length equals 16 residues. Germline V gene data show CDR1 as DFQATT and CDR2 as SNEGSKA (reference sequence). In nucleotides, the CDR3 is TGCAGTGCTAGAGATCAGAGGAGGGGCGGTAGGTCACCCCTCCACTTT. Its translation is CSARDQRRGGRSPLHF.